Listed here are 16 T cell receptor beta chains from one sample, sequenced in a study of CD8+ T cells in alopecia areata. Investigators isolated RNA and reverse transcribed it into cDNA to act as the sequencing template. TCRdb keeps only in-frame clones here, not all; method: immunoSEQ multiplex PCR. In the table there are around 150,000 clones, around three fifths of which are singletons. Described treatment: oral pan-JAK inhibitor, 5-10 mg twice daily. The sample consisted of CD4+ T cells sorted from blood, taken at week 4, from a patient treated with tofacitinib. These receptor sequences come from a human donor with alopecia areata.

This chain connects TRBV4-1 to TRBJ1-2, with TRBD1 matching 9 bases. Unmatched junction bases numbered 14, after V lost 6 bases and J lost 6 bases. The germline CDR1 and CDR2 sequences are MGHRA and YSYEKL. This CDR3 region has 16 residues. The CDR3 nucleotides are TGCGCCAGCAGAGCCCCGGCTAGGGGGACAGGGCATGGCTACACCTTC. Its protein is CASRAPARGTGHGYTF.

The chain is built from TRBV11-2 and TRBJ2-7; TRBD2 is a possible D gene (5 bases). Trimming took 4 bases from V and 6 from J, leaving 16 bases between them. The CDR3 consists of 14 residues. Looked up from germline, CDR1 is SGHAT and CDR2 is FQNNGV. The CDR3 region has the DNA TGTGCCAGCAGCTCCTTAGAGGGTGGAGGCGAGCAGTACTTC. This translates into CASSSLEGGGEQYF.

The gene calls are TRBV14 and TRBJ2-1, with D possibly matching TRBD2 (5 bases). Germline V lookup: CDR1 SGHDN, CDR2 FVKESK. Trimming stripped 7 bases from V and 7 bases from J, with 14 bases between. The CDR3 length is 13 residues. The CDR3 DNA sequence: TGTGCCAGCATGAAAAGCGGAGCTAATGAGCAGTTCTTC. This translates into CASMKSGANEQFF.

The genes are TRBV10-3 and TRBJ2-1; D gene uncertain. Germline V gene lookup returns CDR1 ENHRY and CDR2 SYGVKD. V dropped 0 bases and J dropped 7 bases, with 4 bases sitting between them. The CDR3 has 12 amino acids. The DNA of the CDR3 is TGTGCCATCAGTGAGTCGGGGAATGAGCAGTTCTTC. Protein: CAISESGNEQFF.

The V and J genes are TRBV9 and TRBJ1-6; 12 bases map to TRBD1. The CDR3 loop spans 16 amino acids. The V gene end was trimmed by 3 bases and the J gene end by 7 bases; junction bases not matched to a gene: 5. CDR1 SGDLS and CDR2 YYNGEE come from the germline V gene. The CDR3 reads CASSAGQGASNSPLHF. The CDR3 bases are TGTGCCAGCAGCGCGGGACAGGGGGCTAGCAATTCACCCCTCCACTTT.

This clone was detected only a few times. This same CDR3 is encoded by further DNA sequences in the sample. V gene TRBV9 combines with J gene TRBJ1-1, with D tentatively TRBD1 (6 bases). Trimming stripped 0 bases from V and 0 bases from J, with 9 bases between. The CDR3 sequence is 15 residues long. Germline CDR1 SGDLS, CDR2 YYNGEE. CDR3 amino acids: CASSVGGAVNTEAFF. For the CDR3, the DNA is TGTGCCAGCAGCGTAGGGGGGGCGGTGAACACTGAAGCTTTCTTT.

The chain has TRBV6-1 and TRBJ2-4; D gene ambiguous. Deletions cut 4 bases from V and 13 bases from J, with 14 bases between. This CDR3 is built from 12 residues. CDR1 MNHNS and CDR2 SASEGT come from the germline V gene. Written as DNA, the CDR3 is TGTGCCAGCAGTGCACTTTCCCCTATCCAGTACTTC. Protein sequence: CASSALSPIQYF.

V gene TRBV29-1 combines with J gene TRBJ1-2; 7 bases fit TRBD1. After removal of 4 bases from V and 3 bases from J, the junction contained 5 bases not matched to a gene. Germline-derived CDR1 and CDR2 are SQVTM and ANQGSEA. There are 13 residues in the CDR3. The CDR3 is CSVGDSSYYGYTF. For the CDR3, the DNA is TGCAGCGTTGGGGACAGTAGTTACTATGGCTACACCTTC.

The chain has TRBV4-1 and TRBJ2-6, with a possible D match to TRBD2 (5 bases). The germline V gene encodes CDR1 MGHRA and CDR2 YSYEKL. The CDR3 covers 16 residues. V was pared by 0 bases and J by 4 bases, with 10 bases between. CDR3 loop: CASSQDRTPGANVLTF. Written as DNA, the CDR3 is TGCGCCAGCAGCCAAGATAGGACTCCCGGGGCCAACGTCCTGACTTTC.

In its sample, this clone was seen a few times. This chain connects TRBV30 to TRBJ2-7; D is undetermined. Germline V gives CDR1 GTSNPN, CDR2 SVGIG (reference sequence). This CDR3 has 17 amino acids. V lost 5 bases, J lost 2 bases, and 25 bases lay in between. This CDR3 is CAWGFAPRLGRTYEQYF. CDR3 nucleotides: TGTGCCTGGGGCTTCGCGCCCAGGCTAGGCCGGACCTACGAGCAGTACTTC.

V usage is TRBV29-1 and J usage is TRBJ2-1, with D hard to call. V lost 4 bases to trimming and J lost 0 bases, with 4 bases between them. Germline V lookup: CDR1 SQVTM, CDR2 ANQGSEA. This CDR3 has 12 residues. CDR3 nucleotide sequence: TGCAGCGTTGCCAGCTCCTACAATGAGCAGTTCTTC. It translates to CSVASSYNEQFF.

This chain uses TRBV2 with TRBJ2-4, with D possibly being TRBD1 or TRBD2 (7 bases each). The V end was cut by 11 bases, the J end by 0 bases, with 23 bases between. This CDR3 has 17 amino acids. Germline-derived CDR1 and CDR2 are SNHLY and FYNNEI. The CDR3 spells CAARGVAGVLAKNIQYF. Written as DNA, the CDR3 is TGTGCCGCCAGGGGGGTAGCGGGCGTACTAGCCAAAAACATTCAGTACTTC.

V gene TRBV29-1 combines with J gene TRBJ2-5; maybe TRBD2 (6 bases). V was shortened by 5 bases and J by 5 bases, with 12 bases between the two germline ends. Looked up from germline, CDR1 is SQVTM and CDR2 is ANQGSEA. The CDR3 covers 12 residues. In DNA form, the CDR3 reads TGCAGCGTTACCGGAGGGGTGGAGACCCAGTACTTC. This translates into CSVTGGVETQYF.

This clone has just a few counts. The CDR3 nucleotides read TGTGCCAGCAGTTTCAAGGATAGCTCCTACAATGAGCAGTTCTTC. It is translated as CASSFKDSSYNEQFF. The V call is TRBV6-5, the J call TRBJ2-1; D remains ambiguous. This CDR3 has 15 residues. Germline V CDR1 and CDR2: MNHEY, SVGAGI. Trimming pared 4 bases from V and 0 bases from J, leaving 10 bases between.

CDR3 in DNA: TGCAGCGCCCGGGACTACGAAGCTTTCTTT. Encoded protein: CSARDYEAFF. V is TRBV29-1 and J is TRBJ1-1; tentatively, D is TRBD1 (5 bases). This CDR3 comprises 10 residues. Per germline, CDR1 SQVTM and CDR2 ANQGSEA. V lost 7 bases to trimming and J lost 8 bases, with 11 bases between them.

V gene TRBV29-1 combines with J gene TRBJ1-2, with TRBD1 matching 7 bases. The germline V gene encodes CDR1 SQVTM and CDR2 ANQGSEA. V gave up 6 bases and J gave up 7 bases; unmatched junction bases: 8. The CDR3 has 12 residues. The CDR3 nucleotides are TGCAGCGTCTCCCGGGACAGCGGTGGCTACACCTTC. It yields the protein CSVSRDSGGYTF.